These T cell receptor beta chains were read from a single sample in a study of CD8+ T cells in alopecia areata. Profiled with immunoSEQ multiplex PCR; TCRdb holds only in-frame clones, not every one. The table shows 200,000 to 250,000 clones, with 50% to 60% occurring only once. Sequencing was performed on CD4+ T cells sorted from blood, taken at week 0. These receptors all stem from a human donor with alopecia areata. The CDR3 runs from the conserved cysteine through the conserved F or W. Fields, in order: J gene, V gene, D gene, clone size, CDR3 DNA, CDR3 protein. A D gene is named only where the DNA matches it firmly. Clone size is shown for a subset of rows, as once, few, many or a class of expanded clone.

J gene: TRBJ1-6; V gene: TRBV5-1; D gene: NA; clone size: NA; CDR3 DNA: TGCGCCAGCAGCTTGGTCGGCGTTTCACCCCTCCACTTT; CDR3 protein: CASSLVGVSPLHF
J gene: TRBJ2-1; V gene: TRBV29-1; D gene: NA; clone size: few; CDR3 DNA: TGCAGCGTAGTGAACGGCAATGAGCAGTTCTTC; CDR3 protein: CSVVNGNEQFF
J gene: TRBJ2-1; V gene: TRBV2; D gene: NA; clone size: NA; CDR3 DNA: TGTGCCAGTTCTTCAGACATTTATCAGCAGTTCTTC; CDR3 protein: CASSSDIYQQFF
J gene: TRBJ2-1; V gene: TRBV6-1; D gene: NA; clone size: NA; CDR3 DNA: TGTGCCAGCAGTGAAGTTTACAATGAGCAGTTCTTC; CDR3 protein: CASSEVYNEQFF
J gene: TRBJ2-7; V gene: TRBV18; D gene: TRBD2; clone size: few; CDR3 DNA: TGTGCCAGCTCACTAGCGGGAGGGAACGAGCAGTACTTC; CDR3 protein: CASSLAGGNEQYF
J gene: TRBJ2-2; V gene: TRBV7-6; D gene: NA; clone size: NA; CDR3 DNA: TGTGCCAGCAGTGGCTGGGGAATAGGCGGGGAGCTGTTTTTT; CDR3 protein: CASSGWGIGGELFF
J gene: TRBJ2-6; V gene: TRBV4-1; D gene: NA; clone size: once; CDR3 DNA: TGCGCCAGCAGCCAGGCCGACGACAGAGTCCTGACTTTC; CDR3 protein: CASSQADDRVLTF
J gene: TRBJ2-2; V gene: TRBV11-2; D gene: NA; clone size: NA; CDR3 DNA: TGTGCCAGCCCCCGGGACGGACGCACCGGGGAGCTGTTTTTT; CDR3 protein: CASPRDGRTGELFF
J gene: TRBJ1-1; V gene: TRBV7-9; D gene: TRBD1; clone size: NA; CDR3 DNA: TGTGCCAGCAGCCCGGACAGGGCTAACACTGAAGCTTTCTTT; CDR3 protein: CASSPDRANTEAFF
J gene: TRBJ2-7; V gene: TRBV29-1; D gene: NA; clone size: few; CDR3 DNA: TGCAGCGTTGAAGTTAGAGGGGACCCCTACGAGCAGTACTTC; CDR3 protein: CSVEVRGDPYEQYF
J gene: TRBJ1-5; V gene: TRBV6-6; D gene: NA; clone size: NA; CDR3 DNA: TGTGCCAGCAGCCTCGGGAGTTGGGGCAATCAGCCCCAGCATTTT; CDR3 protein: CASSLGSWGNQPQHF
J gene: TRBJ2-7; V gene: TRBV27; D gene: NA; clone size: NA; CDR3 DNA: TGTGCCAGCAGTTTACGTCTACGGACTACCAAGGGCTCCTACGAGCAGTACTTC; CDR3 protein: CASSLRLRTTKGSYEQYF
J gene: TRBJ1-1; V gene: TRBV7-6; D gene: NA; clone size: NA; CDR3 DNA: TGTGCCAGCTTTCCTGGACCCCTATTCGAGGCTTTCTTT; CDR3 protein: CASFPGPLFEAFF
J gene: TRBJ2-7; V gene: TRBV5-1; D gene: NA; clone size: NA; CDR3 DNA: TGCGCCAGCAGCTTGGGGGACGGGTCCTACGAGCAGTACTTC; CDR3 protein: CASSLGDGSYEQYF
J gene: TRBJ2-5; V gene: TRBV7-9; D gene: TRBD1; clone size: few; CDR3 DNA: TGTGCCAGCAGCATGGGACAGGGGCCGGGGACCCAGTACTTC; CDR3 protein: CASSMGQGPGTQYF
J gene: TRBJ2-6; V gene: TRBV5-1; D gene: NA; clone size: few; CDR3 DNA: TGCGCCAGCAGCCTAGGGAGCTCTGGGGCCAACGTCCTGACTTTC; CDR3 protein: CASSLGSSGANVLTF
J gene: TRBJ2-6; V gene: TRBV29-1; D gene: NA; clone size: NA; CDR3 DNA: TGCAGCGTTGAAAGCTCTGGGGCCAACGTCCTGACTTTC; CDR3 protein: CSVESSGANVLTF
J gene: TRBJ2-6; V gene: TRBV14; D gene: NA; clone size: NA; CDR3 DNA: TGTGCCAGCAGCCCTCAACTTATCTCTGGGGCCAACGTCCTGACTTTC; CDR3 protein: CASSPQLISGANVLTF
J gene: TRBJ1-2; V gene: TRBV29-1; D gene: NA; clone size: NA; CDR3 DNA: TGCAGCGTGGGCGGGCGGTTCAGCTATGGCTACACCTTC; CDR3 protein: CSVGGRFSYGYTF
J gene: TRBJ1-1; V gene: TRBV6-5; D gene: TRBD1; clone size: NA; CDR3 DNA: TGTGCCAGCAGTCAACACCGGGACAGTGAAGCTTTCTTT; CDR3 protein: CASSQHRDSEAFF
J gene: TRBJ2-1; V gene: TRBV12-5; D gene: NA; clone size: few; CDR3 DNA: TGTGCTAGTAGCTTAGGTTCCTACAATGAGCAGTTCTTC; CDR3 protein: CASSLGSYNEQFF
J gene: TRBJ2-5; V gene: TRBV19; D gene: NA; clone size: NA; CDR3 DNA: TGTGCCAGTAGTACCTTCGGGGGAGACCAAGAGACCCAGTACTTC; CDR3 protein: CASSTFGGDQETQYF
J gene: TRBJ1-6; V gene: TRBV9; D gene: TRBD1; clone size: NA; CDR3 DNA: TGTGCCAGCAGCTTCGCCGGGACAGGGCTAGATTCACCCCTCCACTTT; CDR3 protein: CASSFAGTGLDSPLHF
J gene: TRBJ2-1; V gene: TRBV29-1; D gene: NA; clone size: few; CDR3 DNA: TGCAGCGTTGGATTCAGACTTTACAATGAGCAGTTCTTC; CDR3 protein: CSVGFRLYNEQFF
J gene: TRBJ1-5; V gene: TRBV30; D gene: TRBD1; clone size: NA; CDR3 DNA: TGTGCCTGGAGTGGGGCCCGTGGGACAGGCAATCAGCCCCAGCATTTT; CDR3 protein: CAWSGARGTGNQPQHF
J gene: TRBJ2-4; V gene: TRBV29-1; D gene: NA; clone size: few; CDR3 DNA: TGCAGCGTCGCCCTTGGGCGAGAGCTCGCCAAAAACATTCAGTACTTC; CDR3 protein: CSVALGRELAKNIQYF
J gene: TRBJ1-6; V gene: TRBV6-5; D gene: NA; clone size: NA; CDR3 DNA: TGTGCCGTGGACCGGAGCTCCTATAATTCACCCCTCCACTTT; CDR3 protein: CAVDRSSYNSPLHF
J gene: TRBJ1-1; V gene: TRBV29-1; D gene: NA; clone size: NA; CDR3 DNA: TGCAGCGTTGGAACAGGGTACCCAAACACTGAAGCTTTCTTT; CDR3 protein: CSVGTGYPNTEAFF
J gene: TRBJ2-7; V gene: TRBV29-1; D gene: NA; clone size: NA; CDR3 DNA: TGCAGCGTTGAAGATCTAGTAGGGGGCTCCTACGAGCAGTACTTC; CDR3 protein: CSVEDLVGGSYEQYF
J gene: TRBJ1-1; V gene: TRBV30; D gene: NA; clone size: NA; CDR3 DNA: TGTGCCTGGAATAATATCCTGAACACTGAAGCTTTCTTT; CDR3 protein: CAWNNILNTEAFF
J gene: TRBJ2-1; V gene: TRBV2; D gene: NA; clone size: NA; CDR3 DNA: TGTGCCAGCAGAGAGGGTTATGAGCAGTTCTTC; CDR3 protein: CASREGYEQFF
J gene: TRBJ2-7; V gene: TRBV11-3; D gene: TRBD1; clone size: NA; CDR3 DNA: TGTGCCAGCAGCATTTCGACAGGGAACTACGAGCAGTACTTC; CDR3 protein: CASSISTGNYEQYF
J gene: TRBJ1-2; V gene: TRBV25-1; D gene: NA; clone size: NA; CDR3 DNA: TGTGCCAGCAGTGAATGGGGCTGGGACGGCTACACCTTC; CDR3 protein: CASSEWGWDGYTF
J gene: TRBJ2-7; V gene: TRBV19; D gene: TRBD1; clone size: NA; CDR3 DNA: TGTGCCACCTCGACAGGGTTGGGCTACGAGCAGTACTTC; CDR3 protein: CATSTGLGYEQYF
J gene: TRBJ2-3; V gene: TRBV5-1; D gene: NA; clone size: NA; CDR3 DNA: TGCGCCAGCAGCTTAAGAGCAGATACGCAGTATTTT; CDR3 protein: CASSLRADTQYF
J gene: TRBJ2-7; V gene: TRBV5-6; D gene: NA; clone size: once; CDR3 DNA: TGTGCCAGCAGCACTTTTCTCAATGCGCGCCCAGGGGACGAGCAGTACTTC; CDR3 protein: CASSTFLNARPGDEQYF
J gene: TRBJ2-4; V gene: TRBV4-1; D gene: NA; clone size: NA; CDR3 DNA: TGCGCCAGCAGCCCTCCCTGGGGGGACCAAAACATTCAGTACTTC; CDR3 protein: CASSPPWGDQNIQYF
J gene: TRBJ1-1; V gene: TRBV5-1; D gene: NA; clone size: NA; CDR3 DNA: TGCGCCAGCAGCCCCCGGACATTGAACACTGAAGCTTTCTTT; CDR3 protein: CASSPRTLNTEAFF
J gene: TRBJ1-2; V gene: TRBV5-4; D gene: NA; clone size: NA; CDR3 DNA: TGTGCCAGCAGCACCACCTCAGGGATTTCCTATGGCTACACCTTC; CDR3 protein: CASSTTSGISYGYTF
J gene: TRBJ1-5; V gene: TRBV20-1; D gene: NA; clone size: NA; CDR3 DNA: TGCAGTGCGGGACTTTATCAGCCCCAGCATTTT; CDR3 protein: CSAGLYQPQHF
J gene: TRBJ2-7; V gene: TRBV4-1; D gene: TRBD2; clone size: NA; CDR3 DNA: TGCGCCAGCAGGCCTGGACTAGCGGGAGGGCCCTCGGGCGAGCAGTACTTC; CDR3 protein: CASRPGLAGGPSGEQYF
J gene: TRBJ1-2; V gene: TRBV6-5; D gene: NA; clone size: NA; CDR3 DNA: TGTGCCAGCAGTCCGGACAGAGGAAACTATGGCTACACCTTC; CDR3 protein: CASSPDRGNYGYTF
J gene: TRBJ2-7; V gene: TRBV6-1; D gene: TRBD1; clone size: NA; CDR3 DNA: TGTGCCAGCACCCAGGGGGCCGCTGGGGTCGAGCAGTACTTC; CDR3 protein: CASTQGAAGVEQYF
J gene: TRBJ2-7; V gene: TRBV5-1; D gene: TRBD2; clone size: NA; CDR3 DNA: TGCGCCAGCAGCTTGACTAGCGGGAGTAGCTACGAGCAGTACTTC; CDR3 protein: CASSLTSGSSYEQYF
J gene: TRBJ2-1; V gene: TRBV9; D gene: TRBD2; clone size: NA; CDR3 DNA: TGTGCCAGCAGCGTAGGAGGGACTACAAACAATGAGCAGTTCTTC; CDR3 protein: CASSVGGTTNNEQFF